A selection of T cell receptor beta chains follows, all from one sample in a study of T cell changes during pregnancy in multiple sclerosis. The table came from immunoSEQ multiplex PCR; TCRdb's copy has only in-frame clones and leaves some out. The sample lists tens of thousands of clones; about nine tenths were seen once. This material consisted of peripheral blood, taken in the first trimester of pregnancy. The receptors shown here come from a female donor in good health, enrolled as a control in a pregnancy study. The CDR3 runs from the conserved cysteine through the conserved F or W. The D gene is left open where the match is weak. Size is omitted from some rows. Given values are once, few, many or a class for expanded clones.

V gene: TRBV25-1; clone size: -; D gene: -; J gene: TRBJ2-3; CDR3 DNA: TGTGCCAGCAGTGAATTTGGGGGAGGCGACACAGATACGCAGTATTTT; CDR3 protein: CASSEFGGGDTDTQYF
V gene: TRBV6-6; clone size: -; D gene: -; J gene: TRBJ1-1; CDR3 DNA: TGTGCCAGCAGTTACCCAGGGCTCACTGAAGCTTTCTTT; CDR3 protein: CASSYPGLTEAFF
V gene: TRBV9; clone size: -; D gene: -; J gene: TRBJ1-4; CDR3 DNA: TGTGCCAGCAGCGTAGTACCAGGTGATAATGAAAAACTGTTTTTT; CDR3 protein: CASSVVPGDNEKLFF
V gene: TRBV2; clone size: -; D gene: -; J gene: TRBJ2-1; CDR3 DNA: TGTGCCAGCAGGGGAACTGCGGGCTCCTACAATGAGCAGTTCTTC; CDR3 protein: CASRGTAGSYNEQFF
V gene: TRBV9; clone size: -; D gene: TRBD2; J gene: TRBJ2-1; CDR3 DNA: TGTGCCAGCAGCGTAGTACCTAGCGGGCACCTATCCTACAATGAGCAGTTCTTC; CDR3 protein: CASSVVPSGHLSYNEQFF
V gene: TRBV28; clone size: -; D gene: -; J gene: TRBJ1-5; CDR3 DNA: TGTGCCAGCAGCCCCCTAATAGTCCTGGGCAATCAGCCCCAGCATTTT; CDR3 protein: CASSPLIVLGNQPQHF
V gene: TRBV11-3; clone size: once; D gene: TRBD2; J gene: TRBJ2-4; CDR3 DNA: TGTGCCAGCAGCTTAGGAGGCGGGAGTGACCAAAACATTCAGTACTTC; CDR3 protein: CASSLGGGSDQNIQYF
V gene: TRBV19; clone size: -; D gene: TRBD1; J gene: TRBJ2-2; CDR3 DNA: TGTGCCAGTAGTAAAAGGGACAGCCTCACCGGGGAGCTGTTTTTT; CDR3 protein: CASSKRDSLTGELFF
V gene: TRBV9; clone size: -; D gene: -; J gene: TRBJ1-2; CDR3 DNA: TGTGCCAGCAGCCCGATCCCAGACACTCTCTATGGCTACACCTTC; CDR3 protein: CASSPIPDTLYGYTF
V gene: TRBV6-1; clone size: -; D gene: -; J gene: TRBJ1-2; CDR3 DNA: TGTGCCAGCAGCGCTCGGGTCGACCCCACGCATGGCTACACCTTC; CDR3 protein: CASSARVDPTHGYTF
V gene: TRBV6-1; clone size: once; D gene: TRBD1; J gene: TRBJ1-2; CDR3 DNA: TGTGCCAGCAGCGGACAGGGGGCAACCTATGGCTACACCTTC; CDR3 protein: CASSGQGATYGYTF
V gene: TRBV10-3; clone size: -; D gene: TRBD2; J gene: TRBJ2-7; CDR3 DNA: TGTGCCATCAGTGAGGGAGCGGGAGGACCCGAGCAGTACTTC; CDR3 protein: CAISEGAGGPEQYF
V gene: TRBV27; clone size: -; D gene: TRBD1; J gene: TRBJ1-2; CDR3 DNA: TGTGCCAGCAGTTTTGGCAGGGGGCAGGGAGGCTACACCTTC; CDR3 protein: CASSFGRGQGGYTF
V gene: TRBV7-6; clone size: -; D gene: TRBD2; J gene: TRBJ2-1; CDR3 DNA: TGTGCCAGCAGCGCGCGGGGGGGCTCGAATGAGCAGTTCTTC; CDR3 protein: CASSARGGSNEQFF
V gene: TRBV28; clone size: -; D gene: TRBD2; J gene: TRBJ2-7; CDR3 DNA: TGTGCCAGCGCGGGGGTCTACGAGCAGTACTTC; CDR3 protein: CASAGVYEQYF
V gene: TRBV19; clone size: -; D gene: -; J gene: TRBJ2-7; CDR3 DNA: TGTGCCAGTAGTATGACCCACAGGGCTGACTTCGAGCAGTACTTC; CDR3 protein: CASSMTHRADFEQYF